This T cell receptor beta chain is drawn from a study of T cells after yellow fever vaccination. Study-level points and caveats: Clones from primary vaccination mostly reappeared after the booster (around 96% CD4, around 90% CD8).

One entry per CDR3 protein results from TCRdb running MiXCR on the 5' RACE reads. The table includes about 300,000 distinct CDR3 sequences, around 6.8% detected once. Trimming took 4 bases from V and 14 from J; bases not matched to a gene: 8. The CDR3 is 12 residues long. CDR1 is SGHVS and CDR2 is FQNEAQ in the germline V gene. A few counts support this clonotype. No antigen is known for it. This clonotype was obtained from a man aged 18 to 29 who received the YFV17D yellow fever vaccine. V is TRBV7-8 and J is TRBJ1-2, with 9 bases lining up with TRBD1. This specimen was PBMCs, taken more than 40 days after the first yellow fever vaccination. In nucleotides, the CDR3 is TGTGCCAGCAGCTCTCCACAGGGGGCTCAGACCTTC. Protein: CASSSPQGAQTF.